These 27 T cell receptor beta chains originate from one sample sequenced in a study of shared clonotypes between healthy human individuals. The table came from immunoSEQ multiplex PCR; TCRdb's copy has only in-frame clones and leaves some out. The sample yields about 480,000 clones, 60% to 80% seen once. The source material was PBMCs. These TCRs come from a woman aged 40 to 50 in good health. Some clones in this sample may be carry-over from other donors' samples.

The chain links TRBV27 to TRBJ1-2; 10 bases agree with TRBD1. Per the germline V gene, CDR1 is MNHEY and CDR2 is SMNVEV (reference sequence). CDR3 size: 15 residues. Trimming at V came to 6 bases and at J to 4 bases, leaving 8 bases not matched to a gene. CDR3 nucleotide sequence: TGTGCCAGCAGGACAGGGGGCGTCTCTAGCTATGGCTACACCTTC. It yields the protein CASRTGGVSSYGYTF.

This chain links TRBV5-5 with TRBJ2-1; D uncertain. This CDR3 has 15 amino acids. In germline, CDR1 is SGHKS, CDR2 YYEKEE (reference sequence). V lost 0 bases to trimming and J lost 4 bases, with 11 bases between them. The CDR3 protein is CASSLDYKDYNEQFF. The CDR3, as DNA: TGTGCCAGCAGCTTGGACTACAAGGATTACAATGAGCAGTTCTTC.

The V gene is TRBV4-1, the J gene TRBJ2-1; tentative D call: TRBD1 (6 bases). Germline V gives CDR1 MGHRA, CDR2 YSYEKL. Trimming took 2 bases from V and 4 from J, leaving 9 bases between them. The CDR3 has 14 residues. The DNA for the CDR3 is TGCGCCAGCAGCCAATTAGGGGGTTACAATGAGCAGTTCTTC. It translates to CASSQLGGYNEQFF.

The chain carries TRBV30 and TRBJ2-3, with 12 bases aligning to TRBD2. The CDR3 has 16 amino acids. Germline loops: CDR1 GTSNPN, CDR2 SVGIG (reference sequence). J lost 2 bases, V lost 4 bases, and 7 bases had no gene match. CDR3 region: CAWTQRTSGNTDTQYF. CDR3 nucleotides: TGTGCCTGGACCCAGAGGACTAGCGGGAACACAGATACGCAGTATTTT.

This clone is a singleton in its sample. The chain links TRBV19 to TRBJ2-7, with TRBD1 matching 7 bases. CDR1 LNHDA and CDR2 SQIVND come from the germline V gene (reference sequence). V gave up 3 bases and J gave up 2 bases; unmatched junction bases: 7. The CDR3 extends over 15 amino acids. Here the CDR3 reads CASSMTAGGTYEQYF. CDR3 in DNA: TGTGCCAGTAGTATGACCGCAGGGGGTACCTACGAGCAGTACTTC.

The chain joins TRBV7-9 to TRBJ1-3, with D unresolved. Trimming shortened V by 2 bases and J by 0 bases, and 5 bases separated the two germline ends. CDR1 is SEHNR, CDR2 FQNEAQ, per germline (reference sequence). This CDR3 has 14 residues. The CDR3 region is CASSLMASGNTIYF. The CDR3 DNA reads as TGTGCCAGCAGCTTAATGGCCTCTGGAAACACCATATATTTT.

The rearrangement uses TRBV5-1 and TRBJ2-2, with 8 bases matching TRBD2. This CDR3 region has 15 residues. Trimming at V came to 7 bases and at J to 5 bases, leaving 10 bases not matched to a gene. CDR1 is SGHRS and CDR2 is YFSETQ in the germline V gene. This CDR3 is CASHAGAGDTGELFF. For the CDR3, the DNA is TGCGCCAGCCACGCAGGAGCGGGAGATACCGGGGAGCTGTTTTTT. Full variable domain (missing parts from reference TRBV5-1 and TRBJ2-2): KAGVTQTPRYLIKTRGQQVTLSCSPISGHRSVSWYQQTPGQGLQFLFEYFSETQRNKGNFPGRFSGRQFSNSRSEMNVSTLELGDSALYLCASHAGAGDTGELFFGEGSRLTVL.

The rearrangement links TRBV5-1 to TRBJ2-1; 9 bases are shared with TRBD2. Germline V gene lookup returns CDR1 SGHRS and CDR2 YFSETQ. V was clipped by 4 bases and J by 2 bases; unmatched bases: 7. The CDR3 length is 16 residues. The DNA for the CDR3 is TGCGCCAGCAGCGCAATAGCGGGAGCTACCTACAATGAGCAGTTCTTC. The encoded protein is CASSAIAGATYNEQFF.

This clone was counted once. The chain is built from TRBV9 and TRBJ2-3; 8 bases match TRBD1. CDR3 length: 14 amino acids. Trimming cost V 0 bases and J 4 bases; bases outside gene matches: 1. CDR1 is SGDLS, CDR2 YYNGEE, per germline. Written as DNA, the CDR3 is TGTGCCAGCAGCGTAGTGGGACAGGCAGATACGCAGTATTTT. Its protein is CASSVVGQADTQYF.

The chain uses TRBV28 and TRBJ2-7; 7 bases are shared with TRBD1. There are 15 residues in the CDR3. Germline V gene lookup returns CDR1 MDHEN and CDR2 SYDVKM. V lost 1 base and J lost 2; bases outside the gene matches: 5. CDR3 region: CASSLSPTGTYEQYF. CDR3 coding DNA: TGTGCCAGCAGTTTATCCCCGACAGGGACCTACGAGCAGTACTTC.

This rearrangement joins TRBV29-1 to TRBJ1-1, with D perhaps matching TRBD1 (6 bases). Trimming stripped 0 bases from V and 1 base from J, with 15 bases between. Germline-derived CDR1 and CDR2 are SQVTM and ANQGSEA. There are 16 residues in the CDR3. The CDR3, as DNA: TGCAGCGTTGAAGATCCGGGGGCGACCCCGAACACTGAAGCTTTCTTT. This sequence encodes CSVEDPGATPNTEAFF.

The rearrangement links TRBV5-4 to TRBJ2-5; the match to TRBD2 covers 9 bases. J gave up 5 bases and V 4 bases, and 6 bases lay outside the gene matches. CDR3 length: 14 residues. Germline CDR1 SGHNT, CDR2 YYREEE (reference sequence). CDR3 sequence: CASSPGLAGETQYF. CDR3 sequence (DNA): TGTGCCAGCAGCCCGGGACTAGCCGGTGAGACCCAGTACTTC.

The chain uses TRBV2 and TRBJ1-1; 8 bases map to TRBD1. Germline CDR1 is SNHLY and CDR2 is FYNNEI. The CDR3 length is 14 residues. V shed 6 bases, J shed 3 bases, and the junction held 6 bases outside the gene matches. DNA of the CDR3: TGTGCCAGCAGGTGGACAGGGCAGGACACTGAAGCTTTCTTT. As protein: CASRWTGQDTEAFF.

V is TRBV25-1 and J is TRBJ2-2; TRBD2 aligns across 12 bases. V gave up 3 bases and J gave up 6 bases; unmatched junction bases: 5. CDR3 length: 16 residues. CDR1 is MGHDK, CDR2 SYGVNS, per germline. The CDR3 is CASSDPRLAGAGELFF. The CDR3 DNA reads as TGTGCCAGCAGTGACCCCAGACTAGCGGGAGCCGGGGAGCTGTTTTTT.

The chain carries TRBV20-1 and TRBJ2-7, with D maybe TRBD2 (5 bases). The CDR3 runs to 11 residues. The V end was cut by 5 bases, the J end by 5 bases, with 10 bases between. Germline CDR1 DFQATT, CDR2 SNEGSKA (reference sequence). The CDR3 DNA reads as TGCAGTGCTTCGGACTTTAACGAGCAGTACTTC. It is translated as CSASDFNEQYF.

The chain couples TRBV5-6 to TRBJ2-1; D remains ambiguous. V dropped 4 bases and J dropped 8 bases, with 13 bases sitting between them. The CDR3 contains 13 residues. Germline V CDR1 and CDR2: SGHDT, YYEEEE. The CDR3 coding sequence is TGTGCCAGCAGCCCTGTGTCTGGCGATGAGCAGTTCTTC. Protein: CASSPVSGDEQFF.

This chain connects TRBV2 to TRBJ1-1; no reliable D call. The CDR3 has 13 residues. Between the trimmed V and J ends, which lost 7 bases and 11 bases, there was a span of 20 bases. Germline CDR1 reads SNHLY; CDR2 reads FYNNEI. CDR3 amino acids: CASIRGTRTGAFF. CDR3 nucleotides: TGTGCCAGCATAAGAGGCACCAGGACCGGCGCTTTCTTT. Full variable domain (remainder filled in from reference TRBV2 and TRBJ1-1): EPEVTQTPSHQVTQMGQEVILRCVPISNHLYFYWYRQILGQKVEFLVSFYNNEISEKSEIFDDQFSVERPDGSNFTLKIRSTKLEDSAMYFCASIRGTRTGAFFGQGTRLTVV.

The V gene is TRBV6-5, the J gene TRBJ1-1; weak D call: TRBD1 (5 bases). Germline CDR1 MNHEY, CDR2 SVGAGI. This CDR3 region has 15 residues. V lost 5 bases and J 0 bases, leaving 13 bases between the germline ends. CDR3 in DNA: TGTGCCAGCAGTCACGCAGGGAGTGTGAACACTGAAGCTTTCTTT. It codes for CASSHAGSVNTEAFF.

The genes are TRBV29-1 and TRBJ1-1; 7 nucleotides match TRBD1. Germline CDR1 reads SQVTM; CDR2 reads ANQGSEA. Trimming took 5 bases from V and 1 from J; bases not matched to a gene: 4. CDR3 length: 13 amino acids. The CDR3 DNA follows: TGCAGCGTTACTTGGACAGGGAACACTGAAGCTTTCTTT. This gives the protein CSVTWTGNTEAFF. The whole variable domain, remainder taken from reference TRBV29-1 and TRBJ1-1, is SAVISQKPSRDICQRGTSLTIQCQVDSQVTMMFWYRQQPGQSLTLIATANQGSEATYESGFVIDKFPISRPNLTFSTLTVSNMSPEDSSIYLCSVTWTGNTEAFFGQGTRLTVV.

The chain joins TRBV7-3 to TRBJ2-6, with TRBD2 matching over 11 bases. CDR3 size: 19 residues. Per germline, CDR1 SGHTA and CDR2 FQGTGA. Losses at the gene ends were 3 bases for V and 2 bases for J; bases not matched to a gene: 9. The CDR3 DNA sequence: TGTGCCAGCAGCTTGAGAACTAGCGGGAGACTAACTGGGGCCAACGTCCTGACTTTC. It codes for CASSLRTSGRLTGANVLTF.

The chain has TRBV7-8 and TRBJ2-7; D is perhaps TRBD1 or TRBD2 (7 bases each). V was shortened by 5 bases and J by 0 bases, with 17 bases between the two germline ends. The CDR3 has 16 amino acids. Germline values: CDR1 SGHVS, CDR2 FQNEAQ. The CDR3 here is CASSRGGTADSYEQYF. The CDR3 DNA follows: TGTGCCAGCAGCCGGGGAGGGACAGCGGACTCCTACGAGCAGTACTTC. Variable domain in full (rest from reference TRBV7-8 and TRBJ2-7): GAGVSQSPRYKVAKRGQDVALRCDPISGHVSLFWYQQALGQGPEFLTYFQNEAQLDKSGLPSDRFFAERPEGSVSTLKIQRTQQEDSAVYLCASSRGGTADSYEQYFGPGTRLTVT.

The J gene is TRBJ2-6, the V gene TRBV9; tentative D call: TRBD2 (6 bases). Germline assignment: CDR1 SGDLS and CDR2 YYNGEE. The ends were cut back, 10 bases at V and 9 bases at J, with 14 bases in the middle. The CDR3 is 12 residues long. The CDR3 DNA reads TGTGCCGGGGCCTTGGACTACAACGTCCTGACTTTC. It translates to CAGALDYNVLTF. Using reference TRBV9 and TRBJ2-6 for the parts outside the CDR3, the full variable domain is DSGVTQTPKHLITATGQRVTLRCSPRSGDLSVYWYQQSLDQGLQFLIQYYNGEERAKGNILERFSAQQFPDLHSELNLSSLELGDSALYFCAGALDYNVLTFGAGSRLTVL.

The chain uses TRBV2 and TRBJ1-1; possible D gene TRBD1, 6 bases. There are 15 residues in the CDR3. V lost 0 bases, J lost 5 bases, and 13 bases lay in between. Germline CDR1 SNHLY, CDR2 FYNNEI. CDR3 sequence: CASSEAWGGMTEAFF. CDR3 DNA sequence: TGTGCCAGCAGTGAAGCGTGGGGGGGCATGACTGAAGCTTTCTTT.

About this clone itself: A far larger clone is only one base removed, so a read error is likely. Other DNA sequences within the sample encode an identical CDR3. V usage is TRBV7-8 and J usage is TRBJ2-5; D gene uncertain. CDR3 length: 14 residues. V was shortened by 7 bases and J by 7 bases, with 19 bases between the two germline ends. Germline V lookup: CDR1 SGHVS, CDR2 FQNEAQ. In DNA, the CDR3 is TGTGCCAGCAACCCTCCAAGCGAGTCGCGGACCCAGTACTTC. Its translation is CASNPPSESRTQYF.

The CDR3 sequence: CASSLPLNEQFF. CDR3 bases: TGTGCCAGCAGTCTACCCCTCAATGAGCAGTTCTTC. The chain joins TRBV28 to TRBJ2-1; D is undetermined. CDR1 is MDHEN, CDR2 SYDVKM, per germline. Trimming cost V 5 bases and J 6 bases, with 8 bases left between them. This CDR3 has 12 amino acids.

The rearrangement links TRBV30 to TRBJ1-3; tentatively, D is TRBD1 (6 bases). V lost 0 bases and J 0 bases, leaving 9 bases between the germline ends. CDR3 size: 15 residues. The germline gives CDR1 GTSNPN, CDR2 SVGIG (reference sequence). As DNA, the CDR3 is TGTGCCTGGAGTGTTCCGGGACACTCTGGAAACACCATATATTTT. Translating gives CAWSVPGHSGNTIYF. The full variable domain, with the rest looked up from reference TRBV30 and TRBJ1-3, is SQTIHQWPATLVQPVGSPLSLECTVEGTSNPNLYWYRQAAGRGLQLLFYSVGIGQISSEVPQNLSASRPQDRQFILSSKKLLLSDSGFYLCAWSVPGHSGNTIYFGEGSWLTVV.

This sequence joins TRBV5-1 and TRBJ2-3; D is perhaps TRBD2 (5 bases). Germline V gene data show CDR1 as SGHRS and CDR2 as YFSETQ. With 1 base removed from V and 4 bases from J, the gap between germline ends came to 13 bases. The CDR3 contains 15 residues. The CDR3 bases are TGCGCCAGCAGCTTGCGCAGTCTCGGGGCAGATACGCAGTATTTT. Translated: CASSLRSLGADTQYF.